Below are 20 T cell receptor beta chains sequenced from a single sample in a study of regulatory T cells in long-lasting Graves disease. The time point is: newly diagnosed GD, antithyroid drugs for less than 3 months. The TCR library used RNA extracted from PBMCs. Building of the TCR beta libraries involved iRepertoire HTBI primers and Arm-PCR of CDR3 regions. Using its own MiXCR run on the multiplex PCR reads, TCRdb lists one record per CDR3 protein. The sample lists around 480,000 distinct CDR3 sequences, 15% to 20% occurring once. This sample was shared with a second study, whose subject was T cells in Graves' hyperthyroidism and ophthalmopathy.

The material was peripheral blood mononuclear cells (PBMCs), obtained at new diagnosis, from a patient treated with antithyroid drugs. Receptors originate from a middle-aged woman with Graves disease.

This sequence joins TRBV28 and TRBJ2-5, with 8 bases identical to TRBD2. Germline V gene lookup returns CDR1 MDHEN and CDR2 SYDVKM. This CDR3 is built from 13 residues. V gave up 7 bases and J gave up 6 bases; unmatched junction bases: 7. The CDR3 bases are TGTGCCAGCAACGGGGGGGCGGGGAAGACCCAGTACTTC. This codes for CASNGGAGKTQYF.

To note about this clonotype: It may be a read error: a sequence one base away is much more abundant. CDR3 amino acids: CASSTLNRGTGELSF. CDR3 nucleotides: TGTGCCAGCAGCACCCTCAACAGGGGGACCGGGGAGCTGTCTTTT. This chain connects TRBV11-2 to TRBJ2-2; 8 bases are a match to TRBD1. The CDR3 loop spans 15 amino acids. Germline values: CDR1 SGHAT, CDR2 FQNNGV. Based on the CDR3 plus reference TRBV11-2 and TRBJ2-2, the full variable domain is EAGVAQSPRYKIIEKRQSVAFWCNPISGHATLYWYQQILGQGPKLLIQFQNNGVVDDSQLPKDRFSAERLKGVDSTLKIQPAKLEDSAVYLCASSTLNRGTGELSFGEGSRLTVL.

In its sample, this clonotype was seen many times. The rearrangement joins TRBV7-2 to TRBJ2-7; TRBD2 agrees at 16 bases. The junction had 6 bases not matched to a gene; V was cut back by 4 bases and J by 6 bases. Germline V gene lookup returns CDR1 SGHTA and CDR2 FQGNSA. The CDR3 is 16 amino acids. CDR3 coding DNA: TGTGCCAGCAGCTCGGGACTAGCGGGGGGGCAAGCCGAGCAGTACTTC. Residues: CASSSGLAGGQAEQYF.

The table lists this clonotype with many counts. The J gene is TRBJ1-4, the V gene TRBV12-3 or TRBV12-4; unclear D gene. Trimming shortened V by 3 bases and J by 4 bases, and 12 bases separated the two germline ends. The CDR3 is 15 residues long. Here the CDR3 reads CASSFGGFFNEKLFF. DNA of the CDR3: TGTGCCAGCAGTTTTGGAGGGTTCTTTAATGAAAAACTGTTTTTT.

This clonotype showed up many times. The CDR3 DNA sequence: TGTGCCAGCAGTGTCGAACTAAGCGGGAGCACAGATACGCAGTATTTT. Translated: CASSVELSGSTDTQYF. This chain joins TRBV2 and TRBJ2-3; the D gene is possibly TRBD2 (6 bases). CDR1 SNHLY and CDR2 FYNNEI come from the germline V gene. Trimming stripped 4 bases from V and 0 bases from J, with 14 bases between. The CDR3 runs to 16 residues.

This clonotype occurred many times. The rearrangement links TRBV12-3 or TRBV12-4 to TRBJ1-2; D gene uncertain. Between the trimmed V and J ends, which lost 8 bases and 7 bases, there was a span of 17 bases. The CDR3 sequence is 13 residues long. In nucleotides, the CDR3 is TGTGCCAGCTCCACCACCGCTTTTAGTGGCTACACCTTC. Translating it yields CASSTTAFSGYTF.

This clonotype was counted many times. This chain connects TRBV18 to TRBJ2-1; 11 bases agree with TRBD1. The V gene's germline CDR1 is KGHSH and CDR2 LQKENI. J lost 6 bases, V lost 3 bases, and 7 bases had no gene match. The CDR3 has 16 amino acids. CDR3 DNA: TGTGCCAGCTCACCGGTCCGGGACAGGGGGGTCAATGAGCAGTTCTTC. It translates to CASSPVRDRGVNEQFF. Full variable domain (outside the CDR3, taken from reference TRBV18 and TRBJ2-1): NAGVMQNPRHLVRRRGQEARLRCSPMKGHSHVYWYRQLPEEGLKFMVYLQKENIIDESGMPKERFSAEFPKEGPSILRIQQVVRGDSAAYFCASSPVRDRGVNEQFFGPGTRLTVL.

V usage is TRBV7-9 and J usage is TRBJ1-6, with 8 bases lining up with TRBD1. CDR1 is SEHNR, CDR2 FQNEAQ, per germline (reference sequence). Trimming cost V 5 bases and J 9 bases; bases outside gene matches: 12. This CDR3 contains 16 residues. This CDR3 reads CASSPEVGTGFSPLHF. The CDR3 region has the DNA TGTGCCAGCAGCCCCGAGGTAGGGACAGGATTTTCACCCCTCCACTTT.

The table lists this clonotype with many counts. The chain uses TRBV20-1 and TRBJ1-5; TRBD1 matches at 8 bases. The CDR3 consists of 15 residues. Germline V gene lookup returns CDR1 DFQATT and CDR2 SNEGSKA (reference sequence). Unmatched junction bases numbered 9, after V lost 6 bases and J lost 2 bases. CDR3 sequence (DNA): TGCAGTGCAGGAGCTGGACAGGGCGGCAATCAGCCCCAGCATTTT. Amino acids: CSAGAGQGGNQPQHF.

The chain carries TRBV28 and TRBJ1-4; no firm D call. The CDR3 loop spans 15 amino acids. Germline CDR1 is MDHEN and CDR2 is SYDVKM. Trimming removed 2 bases at V and 6 bases at J, with 13 bases between. DNA of the CDR3: TGTGCCAGCAGTTTAGGCGGGGTAATTGATGAAAAACTGTTTTTT. Translating gives CASSLGGVIDEKLFF. Complete variable domain (other parts from reference TRBV28 and TRBJ1-4): DVKVTQSSRYLVKRTGEKVFLECVQDMDHENMFWYRQDPGLGLRLIYFSYDVKMKEKGDIPEGYSVSREKKERFSLILESASTNQTSMYLCASSLGGVIDEKLFFGSGTQLSVL.

This chain joins TRBV7-9 and TRBJ2-1; TRBD1 aligns across 8 bases. The length of the CDR3 is 16 residues. Looked up from germline, CDR1 is SEHNR and CDR2 is FQNEAQ (reference sequence). V shed 5 bases and J 3 bases; nucleotides not matched to a gene: 9. The CDR3 reads CASSDYRGALYNEQFF. CDR3 DNA sequence: TGTGCCAGCAGCGACTACAGGGGGGCCCTCTACAATGAGCAGTTCTTC.

Concerning this clonotype itself: It may be a read error: a sequence one base away is much more abundant. This chain links TRBV6-1 with TRBJ1-5, with D perhaps matching TRBD1 (6 bases). Germline lookup yields CDR1 MNHNS and CDR2 SASEGT. This CDR3 contains 14 residues. In DNA, the CDR3 is TGTGCCGGCAGTCCCCCAGGGGCCAATCAGCCCCAGCATTTT. Amino acids: CAGSPPGANQPQHF.

This clonotype was counted at least ten times. V is TRBV29-1 and J is TRBJ2-1; 7 nucleotides agree with TRBD2. This CDR3 is 16 amino acids long. The germline CDR1 and CDR2 sequences are SQVTM and ANQGSEA. With V trimmed by 3 bases and J by 5 bases, 13 bases remained unmatched. The CDR3 spells CSVERSRGRNNNEQFF. CDR3 bases: TGCAGCGTTGAGCGGTCGCGGGGGAGAAATAACAATGAGCAGTTCTTC.

This rearrangement joins TRBV12-3 or TRBV12-4 to TRBJ1-3; D unclear. CDR3 length equals 15 residues. The V end lost 6 bases, the J end lost 0 bases, and 12 bases lay between the germline ends. The CDR3 reads CASSPGLGSGNTIYF. CDR3 DNA: TGTGCCAGCAGCCCGGGCCTTGGCTCTGGAAACACCATATATTTT.

This clonotype has ten or more counts. This chain uses TRBV12-3 or TRBV12-4 with TRBJ2-7; the match to TRBD2 covers 15 bases. The length of the CDR3 is 14 residues. The V and J ends lost 5 bases and 7 bases, in that order; junction bases with no gene match: 3. CDR3 amino acids: CASSGTSGGREQYF. In DNA form, the CDR3 reads TGTGCCAGCAGTGGGACTAGCGGGGGGCGAGAGCAGTACTTC.

This clonotype was recorded many times. This chain links TRBV20-1 with TRBJ1-2; unclear D gene. Germline V lookup: CDR1 DFQATT, CDR2 SNEGSKA (reference sequence). The V gene lost 3 bases and the J gene lost 0 bases, with 8 bases spanning the gap. This CDR3 region has 13 residues. DNA for the CDR3: TGCAGTGCTAGGCAGGATGCTAACTATGGCTACACCTTC. Protein product: CSARQDANYGYTF.

This clonotype came up many times. The chain couples TRBV15 to TRBJ2-1; 9 bases fit TRBD2. In germline, CDR1 is LNHNV, CDR2 YYDKDF (reference sequence). The CDR3 totals 17 residues. Unmatched junction bases numbered 11, after V lost 0 bases and J lost 8 bases. This CDR3 reads CATSRDGTGLASDEQFF. In DNA, the CDR3 is TGTGCCACCAGCAGAGATGGTACGGGACTAGCATCCGATGAGCAGTTCTTC.

The table lists this clonotype with many counts. V usage is TRBV28 and J usage is TRBJ1-1; D might be TRBD1 (5 bases). The CDR3 spans 13 residues. V was clipped by 3 bases and J by 5 bases, with 10 bases between them. CDR1 and CDR2 from the germline V gene are MDHEN and SYDVKM. CDR3 protein: CASSLGRTTEAFF. The CDR3 nucleotides are TGTGCCAGCAGTTTGGGACGGACGACTGAAGCTTTCTTT.

V usage is TRBV14 and J usage is TRBJ2-2; a weak D match, TRBD1 (6 bases). The V end was cut by 4 bases, the J end by 8 bases, with 14 bases between. The CDR3 spans 14 residues. Germline CDR1 reads SGHDN; CDR2 reads FVKESK. CDR3 amino acids: CASSPLTGPGELFF. CDR3 DNA sequence: TGTGCCAGCAGCCCCCTGACAGGTCCTGGGGAGCTGTTTTTT.

The rearrangement links TRBV3-1 to TRBJ2-1; 14 bases map to TRBD2. V lost 1 base, J lost 7 bases, and 15 bases stayed unmatched. The germline CDR1 and CDR2 sequences are LGHDT and YNNKEL (reference sequence). The CDR3 sequence is 20 residues long. CDR3 sequence reads: CASSQVRLAGGQVPWNEQFF. The CDR3 nucleotides are TGTGCCAGCAGCCAAGTAAGACTAGCGGGGGGGCAGGTTCCGTGGAATGAGCAGTTCTTC.